This T cell receptor (beta chain) appears in the sequencing data of a study of beta chain features in type 1 diabetes. Study summary: Healthy donors, compared against patients, showed similar age, gender and cell yields.

Sorted cells reached over 95% purity in every population. This clone was seen a few times. Its antigen is currently unknown. Whole-study findings and limits: Type 1 diabetes patients had VDJ junctions that carried fewer insertions and more deletions. In all four CD4+ subsets, TCRB CDR3 length was significantly, moderately reduced in type 1 diabetes.

The CDR3 spans 13 residues. Losses at the gene ends were 5 bases for V and 7 bases for J; bases not matched to a gene: 7. Germline V gene sequence: CDR1 SGHVS, CDR2 FNYEAQ. Every bit of the isolated RNA underwent reverse transcription, so sequencing read expressed TCRB transcripts. Generated by immunoSEQ multiplex PCR, the TCRdb table keeps only in-frame clones and is missing some. The data show over 600,000 clones, with 12% seen just once and more than 0.1% held by the top ten. V and J are TRBV7-6 and TRBJ2-7, with TRBD1 matching over 8 bases. Sequencing was done on a sample of naive CD4+ T cells from blood. This TCR came from a man in his thirties or forties with type 1 diabetes. DNA of the CDR3: TGTGCCAGCAGCGGGACAGGACTTGGGGAGCAGTACTTC. Translation: CASSGTGLGEQYF. The full variable domain, in which reference TRBV7-6 and TRBJ2-7 provide the parts outside the CDR3, is GAGVSQSPRYKVTKRGQDVALRCDPISGHVSLYWYRQALGQGPEFLTYFNYEAQQDKSGLPNDRFSAERPEGSISTLTIQRTEQRDSAMYRCASSGTGLGEQYFGPGTRLTVT.